This T cell receptor beta chain originates from a study of chemoradiotherapy in HPV16-positive cancers. Overall study: Functional T-cell assays on a couple of HPV16-positive patients' cells defined candidate HPV-specific clones and common TCR motifs. Notes on the study in general: Non-HPV-specific T cells did not expand in tumors during treatment, whereas candidate HPV-specific clones and E7-related motifs did.

Samples were taken several times over chemoradiotherapy. TCRdb keeps only in-frame clones here, not all; method: immunoSEQ multiplex PCR. Here the sample spans tens of thousands of clones, roughly nine tenths being singletons. The CDR3 has 19 residues. J was trimmed by 0 bases and V by 0 bases; bases with no gene match: 11. With respect to this clone: Its specificity is not known.

Source: blood, taken from a patient who underwent chemoradiotherapy. The sequence derives from a human donor with HPV-associated anogenital cancer. The V call is TRBV23-1, the J call TRBJ1-5, with 7 bases aligning to TRBD1. Being an ORF, TRBV23-1 has a function that is uncertain. CDR3 nucleotide sequence: TGCGCCAGCAGTCAATCGTTCAGGGGGGGGATCCATAGCAATCAGCCCCAGCATTTT. It specifies CASSQSFRGGIHSNQPQHF.